Reported below is one T cell receptor (beta chain). V shed 2 bases and J shed 1 base, with 9 bases lying between them. The CDR3 spans 15 residues. Germline CDR1 and CDR2: SGHVS and FQNEAQ. Sequencing used immunoSEQ multiplex PCR; TCRdb keeps in-frame clones, though not all of them. The sample lists approximately 5,700 clones, around four fifths occurring once. Graft-derived tissue was subjected to processing to liberate intraepithelial and lamina propria lymphocytes. This sample was taken from a study of graft-versus-host responses after intestinal transplantation. The source of this sequence is a human patient who received an intestinal transplant, so some T cells may come from the graft donor. The chain uses TRBV7-8 and TRBJ1-5; perhaps TRBD1 as D (5 bases). This specimen consisted of ileum tissue, obtained just over 230 days after intestinal transplant. The CDR3 region has the DNA TGTGCCAGCAGCTTAACTGACAGCAGCAATCAGCCCCAGCATTTT. Translated, it gives CASSLTDSSNQPQHF.